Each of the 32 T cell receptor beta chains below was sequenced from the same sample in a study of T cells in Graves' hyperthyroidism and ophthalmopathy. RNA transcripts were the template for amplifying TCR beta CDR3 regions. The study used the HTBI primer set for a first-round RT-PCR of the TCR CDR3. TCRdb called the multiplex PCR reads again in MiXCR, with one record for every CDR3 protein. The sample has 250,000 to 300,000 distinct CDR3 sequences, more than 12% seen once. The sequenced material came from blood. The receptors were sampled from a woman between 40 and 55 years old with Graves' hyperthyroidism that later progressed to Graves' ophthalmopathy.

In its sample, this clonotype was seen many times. The CDR3 is CASSLVGEEAFF. The CDR3 region has the DNA TGTGCCAGCAGTTTAGTTGGAGAGGAAGCTTTCTTT. The chain combines TRBV12-3 or TRBV12-4 with TRBJ1-1; D gene ambiguous. V lost 1 base and J lost 8, with 8 bases in between. The CDR3 contains 12 residues.

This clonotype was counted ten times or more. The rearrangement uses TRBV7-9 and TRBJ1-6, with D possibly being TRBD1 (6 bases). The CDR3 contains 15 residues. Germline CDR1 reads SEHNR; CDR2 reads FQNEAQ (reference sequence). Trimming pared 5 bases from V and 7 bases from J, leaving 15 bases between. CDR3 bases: TGTGCCAGCAGCGCAACGACAGGCCAGAATTCACCCCTCCACTTT. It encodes CASSATTGQNSPLHF.

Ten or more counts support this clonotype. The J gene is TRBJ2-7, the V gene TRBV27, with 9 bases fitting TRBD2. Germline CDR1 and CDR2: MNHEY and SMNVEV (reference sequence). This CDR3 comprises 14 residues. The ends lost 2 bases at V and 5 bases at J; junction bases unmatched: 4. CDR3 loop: CASSLAGGPHEQYF. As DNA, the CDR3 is TGTGCCAGCAGTTTAGCGGGAGGGCCGCACGAGCAGTACTTC.

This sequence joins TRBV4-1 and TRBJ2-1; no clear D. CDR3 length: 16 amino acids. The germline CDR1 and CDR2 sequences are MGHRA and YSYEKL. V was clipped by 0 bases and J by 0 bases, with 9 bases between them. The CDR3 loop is CASSQERTLSYNEQFF. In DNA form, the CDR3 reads TGCGCCAGCAGCCAAGAACGAACCCTCTCCTACAATGAGCAGTTCTTC.

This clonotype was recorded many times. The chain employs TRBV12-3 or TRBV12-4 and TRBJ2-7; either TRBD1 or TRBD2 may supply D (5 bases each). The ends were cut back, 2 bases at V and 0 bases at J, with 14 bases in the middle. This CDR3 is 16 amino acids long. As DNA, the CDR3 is TGTGCCAGCAGTTTAAGTCAGGGACGGACCTCCTACGAGCAGTACTTC. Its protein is CASSLSQGRTSYEQYF.

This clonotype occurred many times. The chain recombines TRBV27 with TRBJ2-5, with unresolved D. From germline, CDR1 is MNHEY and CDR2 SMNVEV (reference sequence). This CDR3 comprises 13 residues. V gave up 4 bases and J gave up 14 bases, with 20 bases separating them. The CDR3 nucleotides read TGTGCCAGCAGTTATATCCAGCGCGAACTGTTTTACTTC. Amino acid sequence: CASSYIQRELFYF.

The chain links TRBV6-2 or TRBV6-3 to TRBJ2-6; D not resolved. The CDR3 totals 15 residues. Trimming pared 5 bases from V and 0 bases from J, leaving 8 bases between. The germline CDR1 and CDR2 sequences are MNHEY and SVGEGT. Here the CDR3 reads CASSNTISGANVLTF. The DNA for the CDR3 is TGTGCCAGCAGTAATACTATCTCTGGGGCCAACGTCCTGACTTTC.

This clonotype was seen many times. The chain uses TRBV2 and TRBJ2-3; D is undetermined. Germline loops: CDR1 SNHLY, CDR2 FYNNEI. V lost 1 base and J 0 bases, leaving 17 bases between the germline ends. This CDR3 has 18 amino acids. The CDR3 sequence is CASSEGWGRVFSTDTQYF. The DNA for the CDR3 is TGTGCCAGCAGTGAAGGATGGGGTAGAGTCTTTAGCACAGATACGCAGTATTTT.

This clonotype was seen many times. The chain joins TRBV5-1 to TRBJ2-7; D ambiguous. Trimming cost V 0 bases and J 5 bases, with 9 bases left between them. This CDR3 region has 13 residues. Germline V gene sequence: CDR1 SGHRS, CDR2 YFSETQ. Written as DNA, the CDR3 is TGCGCCAGCAGCTTGGGAAGGGTCGACGAGCAGTACTTC. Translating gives CASSLGRVDEQYF. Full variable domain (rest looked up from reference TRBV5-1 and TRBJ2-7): KAGVTQTPRYLIKTRGQQVTLSCSPISGHRSVSWYQQTPGQGLQFLFEYFSETQRNKGNFPGRFSGRQFSNSRSEMNVSTLELGDSALYLCASSLGRVDEQYFGPGTRLTVT.

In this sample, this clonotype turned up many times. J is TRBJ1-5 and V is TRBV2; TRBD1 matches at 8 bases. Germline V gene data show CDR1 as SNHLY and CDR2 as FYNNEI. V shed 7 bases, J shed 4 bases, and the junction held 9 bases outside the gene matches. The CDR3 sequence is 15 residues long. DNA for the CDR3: TGTGCCAGCACGCGGTCCTGGGACAGGAATCAGCCCCAGCATTTT. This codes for CASTRSWDRNQPQHF. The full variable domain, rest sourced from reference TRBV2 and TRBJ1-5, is EPEVTQTPSHQVTQMGQEVILRCVPISNHLYFYWYRQILGQKVEFLVSFYNNEISEKSEIFDDQFSVERPDGSNFTLKIRSTKLEDSAMYFCASTRSWDRNQPQHFGDGTRLSIL.

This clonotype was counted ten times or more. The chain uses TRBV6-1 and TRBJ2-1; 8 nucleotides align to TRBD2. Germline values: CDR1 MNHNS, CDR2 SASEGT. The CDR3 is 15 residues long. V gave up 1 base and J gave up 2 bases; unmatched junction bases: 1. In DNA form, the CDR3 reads TGTGCCAGCAGTGAAGGCGGGAGGCCCTACAATGAGCAGTTCTTC. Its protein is CASSEGGRPYNEQFF.

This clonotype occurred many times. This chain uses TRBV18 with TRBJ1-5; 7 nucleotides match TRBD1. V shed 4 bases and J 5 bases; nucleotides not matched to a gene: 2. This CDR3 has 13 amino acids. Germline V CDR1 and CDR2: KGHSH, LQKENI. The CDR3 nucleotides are TGTGCCAGCTCACACAGGGGTTATCAGCCCCAGCATTTT. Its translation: CASSHRGYQPQHF.

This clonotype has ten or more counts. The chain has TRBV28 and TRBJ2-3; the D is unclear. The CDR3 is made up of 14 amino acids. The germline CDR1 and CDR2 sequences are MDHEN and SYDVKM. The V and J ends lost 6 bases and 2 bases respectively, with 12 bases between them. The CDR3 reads CASSKYGFTDTQYF. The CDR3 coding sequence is TGTGCCAGCAGCAAATACGGGTTCACAGATACGCAGTATTTT.

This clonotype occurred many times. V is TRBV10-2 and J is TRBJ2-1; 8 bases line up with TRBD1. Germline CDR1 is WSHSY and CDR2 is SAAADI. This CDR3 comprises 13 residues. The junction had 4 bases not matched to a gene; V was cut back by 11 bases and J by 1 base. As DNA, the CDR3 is TGCGCCGTACAGGGGGTATCCTACAATGAGCAGTTCTTC. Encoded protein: CAVQGVSYNEQFF.

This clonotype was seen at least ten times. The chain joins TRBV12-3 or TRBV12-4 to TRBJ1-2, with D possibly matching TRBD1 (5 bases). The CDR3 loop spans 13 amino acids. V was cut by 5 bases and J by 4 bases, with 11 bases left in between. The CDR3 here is CASSPTRAYGYTF. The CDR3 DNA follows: TGTGCCAGCAGTCCCACCAGGGCCTATGGCTACACCTTC.

The CDR3: CSVKVGGYEQYF. Here the CDR3 DNA reads TGCAGCGTTAAGGTCGGGGGGTACGAGCAGTACTTC. The V gene is TRBV29-1, the J gene TRBJ2-7; TRBD2 agrees at 7 bases. This CDR3 is 12 amino acids long. V gave up 5 bases and J gave up 4 bases; unmatched junction bases: 5. The germline CDR1 and CDR2 sequences are SQVTM and ANQGSEA.

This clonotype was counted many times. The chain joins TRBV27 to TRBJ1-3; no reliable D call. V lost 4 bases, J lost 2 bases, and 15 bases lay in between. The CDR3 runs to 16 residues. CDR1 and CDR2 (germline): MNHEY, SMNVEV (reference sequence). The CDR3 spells CASSSRPLGTGNTIYF. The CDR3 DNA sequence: TGTGCCAGCAGTTCGAGGCCCCTGGGTACTGGAAACACCATATATTTT.

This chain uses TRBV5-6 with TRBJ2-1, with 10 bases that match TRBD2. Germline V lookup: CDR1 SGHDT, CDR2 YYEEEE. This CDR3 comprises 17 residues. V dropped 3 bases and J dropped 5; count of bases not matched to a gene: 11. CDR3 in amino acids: CASSSQRGTSEDNEQFF. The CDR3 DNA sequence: TGTGCCAGCAGCTCCCAACGCGGGACTAGCGAAGACAATGAGCAGTTCTTC.

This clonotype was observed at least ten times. CDR3 in DNA: TGCGCCAGCAGCCTACACGAGAGGAACACCGGGGAGCTGTTTTTT. Its protein product is CASSLHERNTGELFF. J is TRBJ2-2 and V is TRBV5-1, with D hard to call. V was cut by 4 bases and J by 1 base, with 11 bases left in between. There are 15 residues in the CDR3. Germline V gene lookup returns CDR1 SGHRS and CDR2 YFSETQ.

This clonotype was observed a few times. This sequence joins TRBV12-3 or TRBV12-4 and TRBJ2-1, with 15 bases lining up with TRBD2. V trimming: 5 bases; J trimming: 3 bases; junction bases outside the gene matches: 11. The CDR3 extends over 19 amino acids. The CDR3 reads CASSPGLAGGGGNYNEQFF. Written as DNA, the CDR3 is TGTGCCAGCAGTCCCGGACTAGCGGGAGGGGGGGGTAACTACAATGAGCAGTTCTTC.

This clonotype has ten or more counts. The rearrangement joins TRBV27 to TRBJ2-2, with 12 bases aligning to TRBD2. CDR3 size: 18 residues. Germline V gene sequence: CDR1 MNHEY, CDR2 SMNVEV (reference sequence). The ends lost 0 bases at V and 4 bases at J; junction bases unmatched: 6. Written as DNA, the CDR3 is TGTGCCAGCAGTTTATCGAGACTAGCGGGAGAGGTCACCGGGGAGCTGTTTTTT. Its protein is CASSLSRLAGEVTGELFF.

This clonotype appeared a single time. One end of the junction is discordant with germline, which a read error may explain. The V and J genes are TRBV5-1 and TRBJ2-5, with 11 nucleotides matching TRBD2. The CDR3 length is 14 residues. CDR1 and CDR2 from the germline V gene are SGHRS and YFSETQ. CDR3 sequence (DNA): TGCGCCAGCAGCTTGCCACTAGCGGGAGTCCCGGTAAACTTC. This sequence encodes CASSLPLAGVPVNF.

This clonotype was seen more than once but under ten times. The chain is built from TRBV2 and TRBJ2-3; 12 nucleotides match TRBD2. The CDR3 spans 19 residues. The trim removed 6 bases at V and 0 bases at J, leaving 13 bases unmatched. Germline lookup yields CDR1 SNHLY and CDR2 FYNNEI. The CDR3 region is CASRAGTSGPRGSTDTQYF. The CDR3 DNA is TGTGCCAGCAGAGCCGGGACTAGCGGGCCCCGGGGAAGCACAGATACGCAGTATTTT.

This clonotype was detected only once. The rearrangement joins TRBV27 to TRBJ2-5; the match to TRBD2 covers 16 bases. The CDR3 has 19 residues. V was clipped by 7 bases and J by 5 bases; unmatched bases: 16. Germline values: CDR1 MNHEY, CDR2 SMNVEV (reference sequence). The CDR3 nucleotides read TGTGCCAGCAAACTCACCCCTCCTGGGACTAGCGGGAGGGCGGAGACCCAGTACTTC. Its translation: CASKLTPPGTSGRAETQYF.

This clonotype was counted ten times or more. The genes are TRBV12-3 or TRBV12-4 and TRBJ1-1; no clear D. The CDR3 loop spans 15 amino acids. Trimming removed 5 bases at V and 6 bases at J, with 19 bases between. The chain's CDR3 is CASSPNHLKVPEAFF. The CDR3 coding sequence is TGTGCCAGCAGTCCGAACCACCTCAAAGTTCCTGAAGCTTTCTTT.

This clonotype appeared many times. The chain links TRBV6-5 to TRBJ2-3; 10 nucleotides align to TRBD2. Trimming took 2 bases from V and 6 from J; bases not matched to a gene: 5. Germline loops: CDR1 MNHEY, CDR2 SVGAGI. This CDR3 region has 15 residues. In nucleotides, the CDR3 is TGTGCCAGCAGTTACACCAATAGCGGGAGGGATACGCAGTATTTT. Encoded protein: CASSYTNSGRDTQYF.

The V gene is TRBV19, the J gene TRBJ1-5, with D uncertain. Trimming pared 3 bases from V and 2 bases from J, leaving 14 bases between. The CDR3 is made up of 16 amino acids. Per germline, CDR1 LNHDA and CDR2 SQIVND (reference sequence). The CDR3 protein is CASSIYKSSGNQPQHF. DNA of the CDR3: TGTGCCAGTAGTATTTATAAGTCCAGCGGCAATCAGCCCCAGCATTTT.

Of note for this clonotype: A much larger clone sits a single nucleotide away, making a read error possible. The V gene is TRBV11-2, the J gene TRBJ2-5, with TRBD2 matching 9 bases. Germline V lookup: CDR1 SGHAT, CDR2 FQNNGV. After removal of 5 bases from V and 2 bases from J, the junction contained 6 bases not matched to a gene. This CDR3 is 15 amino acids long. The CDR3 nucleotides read TGTGCCAGCAGCCCTGGACTAGCGATGCAAGAGACCCAGTACTTC. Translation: CASSPGLAMQETQYF.

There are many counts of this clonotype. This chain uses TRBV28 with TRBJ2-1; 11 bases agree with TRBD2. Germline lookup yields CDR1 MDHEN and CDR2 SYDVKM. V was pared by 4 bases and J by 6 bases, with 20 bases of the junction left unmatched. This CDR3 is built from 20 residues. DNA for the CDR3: TGTGCCAGCAGTTCCAACCTACGAGCCCGACGGCTAGCGGGAGGCAATGAGCAGTTCTTC. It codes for CASSSNLRARRLAGGNEQFF.

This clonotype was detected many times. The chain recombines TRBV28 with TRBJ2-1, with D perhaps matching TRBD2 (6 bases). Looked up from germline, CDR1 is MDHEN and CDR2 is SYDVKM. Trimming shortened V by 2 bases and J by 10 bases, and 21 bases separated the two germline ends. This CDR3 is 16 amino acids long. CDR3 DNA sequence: TGTGCCAGCAGTTTAGTGGGGGAGGCCTTGTACATCGAGCAGTTCTTC. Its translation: CASSLVGEALYIEQFF.

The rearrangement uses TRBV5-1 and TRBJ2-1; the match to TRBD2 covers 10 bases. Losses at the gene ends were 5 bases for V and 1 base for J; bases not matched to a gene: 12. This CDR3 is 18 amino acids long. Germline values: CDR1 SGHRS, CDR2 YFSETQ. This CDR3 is CASRAASGSIKSYNEQFF. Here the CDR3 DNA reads TGCGCCAGCAGGGCGGCTAGCGGGAGTATTAAGTCCTACAATGAGCAGTTCTTC. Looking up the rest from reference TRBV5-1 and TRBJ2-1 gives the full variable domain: KAGVTQTPRYLIKTRGQQVTLSCSPISGHRSVSWYQQTPGQGLQFLFEYFSETQRNKGNFPGRFSGRQFSNSRSEMNVSTLELGDSALYLCASRAASGSIKSYNEQFFGPGTRLTVL.

The CDR3 reads CASSLEGSGANVLTF. For the CDR3, the DNA is TGCGCCAGCAGCTTGGAGGGGTCTGGGGCCAACGTCCTGACTTTC. The chain employs TRBV5-1 and TRBJ2-6; TRBD1 is a possible D gene (5 bases). Per germline, CDR1 SGHRS and CDR2 YFSETQ. With 0 bases removed from V and 1 base from J, the gap between germline ends came to 5 bases. The CDR3 runs 15 residues.